Listed below are T cell receptor beta chains from one sample, sequenced in a study of response to subunit inactivated influenza vaccine. TCRdb processed the RT-PCR reads anew with MiXCR; each CDR3 protein has one entry. The data show about 650,000 distinct CDR3 sequences, 14% seen once. Sequenced material: PBMCs from blood, taken 14 to 15 days before vaccination. Source of these receptors: a man aged 50-59 years who received an inactivated influenza vaccine. Each CDR3 is given with its conserved first and last residue. Each record gives: CDR3 protein, V gene, J gene.

CDR3: CASSPGTYEKLFF; V: TRBV27; J: TRBJ1-4
CDR3: CASSPGWGDYEQYF; V: TRBV5-1; J: TRBJ2-7
CDR3: CASSYRIDQPQHF; V: TRBV6-5; J: TRBJ1-5
CDR3: CASSLPGGHLYNEQFF; V: TRBV12-3/TRBV12-4; J: TRBJ2-1
CDR3: CATSRVAASNQPQHF; V: TRBV15; J: TRBJ1-5
CDR3: CASSLDRGTKTQYF; V: TRBV5-6; J: TRBJ2-5
CDR3: CSARSVSGSSYNEQFF; V: TRBV20-1; J: TRBJ2-1
CDR3: CSVEPGRGVEQFF; V: TRBV29-1; J: TRBJ2-1
CDR3: CASSLETSGRDEQYF; V: TRBV7-8; J: TRBJ2-7
CDR3: CASSQAGANWPQHF; V: TRBV6-1; J: TRBJ1-5
CDR3: CASSFTSTPEGEQFF; V: TRBV7-2; J: TRBJ2-1
CDR3: CSGGGRNTEAFF; V: TRBV29-1; J: TRBJ1-1
CDR3: CSVEKWGWEETQYF; V: TRBV29-1; J: TRBJ2-5
CDR3: CASSLAGRVANEQFF; V: TRBV7-2; J: TRBJ2-1
CDR3: CSASYQGPHSPLHF; V: TRBV20-1; J: TRBJ1-6
CDR3: CASSLTAQGRANVLTF; V: TRBV28; J: TRBJ2-6
CDR3: CASSAGQELSEAFF; V: TRBV6-1; J: TRBJ1-1
CDR3: CASSLVGTGGYEQYF; V: TRBV7-2; J: TRBJ2-7
CDR3: CAIRVTRDRGEFF; V: TRBV10-3; J: TRBJ2-1
CDR3: CASSVVGSGGLPNNEQFF; V: TRBV9; J: TRBJ2-1
CDR3: CSAGPTLTGELFF; V: TRBV29-1; J: TRBJ2-2
CDR3: CATSRTDRGNYNEQFF; V: TRBV15; J: TRBJ2-1
CDR3: CSAIPGLAGTYEQYF; V: TRBV20-1; J: TRBJ2-7
CDR3: CASSFSRLAGGLYNEQFF; V: TRBV21-1; J: TRBJ2-1
CDR3: CASSQEFRAGEQFF; V: TRBV4-3; J: TRBJ2-1
CDR3: CASSYNYGYTF; V: TRBV7-2; J: TRBJ1-2
CDR3: CASSRWGANEQFF; V: TRBV7-7; J: TRBJ2-1
CDR3: CASSGGTGVSNVLTF; V: TRBV12-3/TRBV12-4; J: TRBJ2-6
CDR3: CASSSIWAGANEQFF; V: TRBV7-9; J: TRBJ2-1
CDR3: CASSSDSLSGTQYF; V: TRBV5-6; J: TRBJ2-5
CDR3: CSDIRRGAYDLNTIYF; V: TRBV20-1; J: TRBJ1-3
CDR3: CASSAGHAGYTDTQYF; V: TRBV28; J: TRBJ2-3
CDR3: CASSGTGGSEGYTF; V: TRBV5-1; J: TRBJ1-2
CDR3: CASSYEGLETGELFF; V: TRBV6-5; J: TRBJ2-2
CDR3: CSARTGDEKLFF; V: TRBV29-1; J: TRBJ1-4
CDR3: CASSQYWTSNQPQHF; V: TRBV4-1; J: TRBJ1-5
CDR3: CASSQMPLNTEAFF; V: TRBV4-1; J: TRBJ1-1
CDR3: CAWKGGSVYEQYF; V: TRBV30; J: TRBJ2-7
CDR3: CASRGREDTGELFF; V: TRBV12-3/TRBV12-4; J: TRBJ2-2
CDR3: CASSLTGQGEQYF; V: TRBV5-1; J: TRBJ2-7
CDR3: CATSEAGTGGQETQYF; V: TRBV24-1; J: TRBJ2-5
CDR3: CASSEHRGPGELFF; V: TRBV10-2; J: TRBJ2-2
CDR3: CASSYGWGGQETQYF; V: TRBV6-5; J: TRBJ2-5
CDR3: CASSYSTGWGTDTQYF; V: TRBV12-3/TRBV12-4; J: TRBJ2-3
CDR3: CASSPPQGTIQYF; V: TRBV6-2/TRBV6-3; J: TRBJ2-4
CDR3: CASSYLTRAEQYF; V: TRBV6-2/TRBV6-3; J: TRBJ2-7
CDR3: CASSQVSGSTDTQYF; V: TRBV4-2; J: TRBJ2-3
CDR3: CASSLVGQTYGYTF; V: TRBV5-4; J: TRBJ1-2